Each of the 5 T cell receptor beta chains below was sequenced from the same sample in a study of cytomegalovirus exposure and HLA in healthy donors. The PCR ran on 60 Vbeta and 13 Jbeta primers. This table comes from immunoSEQ multiplex PCR, and its TCRdb copy is limited to in-frame clones, with some not included. The repertoire holds about 67,000 clones, with approximately 67% as singletons. The specimen sequenced was PBMCs. The receptors were gathered from a woman younger than 45 in good health and CMV-seronegative.

The rearrangement joins TRBV4-1 to TRBJ2-7; 9 bases match TRBD2. This CDR3 region has 17 residues. The germline CDR1 and CDR2 sequences are MGHRA and YSYEKL. Losses at the gene ends were 0 bases for V and 4 bases for J; bases not matched to a gene: 10. The CDR3 sequence is CASSQERSGGDWYEQYF. The CDR3 nucleotides are TGCGCCAGCAGCCAAGAGCGTAGCGGGGGTGATTGGTACGAGCAGTACTTC.

This chain joins TRBV4-1 and TRBJ2-5; 8 bases fit TRBD1. The germline V gene encodes CDR1 MGHRA and CDR2 YSYEKL. The CDR3 totals 16 residues. Trimming took 4 bases from V and 5 from J; bases not matched to a gene: 12. The CDR3 loop is CASSPNQDRVDETQYF. For the CDR3, the DNA is TGCGCCAGCAGCCCCAACCAGGACAGGGTTGACGAGACCCAGTACTTC.

The chain has TRBV27 and TRBJ2-2; perhaps TRBD1 as D (5 bases). The V gene lost 3 bases and the J gene lost 3 bases, with 5 bases spanning the gap. Germline lookup yields CDR1 MNHEY and CDR2 SMNVEV (reference sequence). The CDR3 runs 13 residues. CDR3 loop: CASSFRDTGELFF. The CDR3 nucleotides are TGTGCCAGCAGTTTCAGGGACACCGGGGAGCTGTTTTTT.

The chain joins TRBV19 to TRBJ2-1; 10 bases align to TRBD1. Germline-derived CDR1 and CDR2 are LNHDA and SQIVND (reference sequence). Unmatched junction bases numbered 11, after V lost 5 bases and J lost 10 bases. This CDR3 comprises 15 residues. CDR3 protein: CASSRDRGPGWEQFF. CDR3 DNA: TGTGCCAGTAGTCGCGACAGGGGGCCGGGGTGGGAGCAGTTCTTC.

V usage is TRBV11-2 and J usage is TRBJ1-2, with 7 bases matching TRBD1. V lost 1 base to trimming and J lost 7 bases; unmatched junction nucleotides: 6. This CDR3 contains 14 residues. Per the germline V gene, CDR1 is SGHAT and CDR2 is FQNNGV. The CDR3 is CASSLARGATGYTF. The CDR3, as DNA: TGTGCCAGCAGCTTAGCCAGGGGGGCTACTGGCTACACCTTC. Full variable domain (outside the CDR3, taken from reference TRBV11-2 and TRBJ1-2): EAGVAQSPRYKIIEKRQSVAFWCNPISGHATLYWYQQILGQGPKLLIQFQNNGVVDDSQLPKDRFSAERLKGVDSTLKIQPAKLEDSAVYLCASSLARGATGYTFGSGTRLTVV.